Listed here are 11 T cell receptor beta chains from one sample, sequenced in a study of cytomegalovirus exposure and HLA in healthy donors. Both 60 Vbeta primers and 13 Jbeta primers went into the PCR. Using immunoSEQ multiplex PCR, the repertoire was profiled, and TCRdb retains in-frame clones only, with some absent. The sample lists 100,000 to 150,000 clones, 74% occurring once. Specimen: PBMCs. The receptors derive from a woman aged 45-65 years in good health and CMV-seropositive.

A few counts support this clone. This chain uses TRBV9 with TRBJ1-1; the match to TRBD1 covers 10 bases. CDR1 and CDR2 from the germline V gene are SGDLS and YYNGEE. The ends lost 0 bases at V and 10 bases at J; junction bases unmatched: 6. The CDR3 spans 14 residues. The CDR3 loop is CASSVDGTGVRAFF. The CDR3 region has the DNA TGTGCCAGCAGCGTAGATGGGACAGGGGTACGAGCTTTCTTT.

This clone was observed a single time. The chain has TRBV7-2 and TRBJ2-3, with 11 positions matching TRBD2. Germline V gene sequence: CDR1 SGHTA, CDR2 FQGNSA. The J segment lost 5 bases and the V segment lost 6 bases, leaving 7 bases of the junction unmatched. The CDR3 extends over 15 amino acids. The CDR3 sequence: CASRPSGGRLDTQYF. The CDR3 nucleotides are TGTGCCAGCAGACCTAGCGGGGGGAGGTTAGATACGCAGTATTTT.

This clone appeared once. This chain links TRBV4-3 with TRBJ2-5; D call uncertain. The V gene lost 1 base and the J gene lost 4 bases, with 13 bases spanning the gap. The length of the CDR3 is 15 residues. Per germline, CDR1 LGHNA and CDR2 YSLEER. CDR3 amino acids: CASSQGLTQRETQYF. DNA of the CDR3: TGCGCCAGCAGCCAAGGATTGACCCAGCGAGAGACCCAGTACTTC.

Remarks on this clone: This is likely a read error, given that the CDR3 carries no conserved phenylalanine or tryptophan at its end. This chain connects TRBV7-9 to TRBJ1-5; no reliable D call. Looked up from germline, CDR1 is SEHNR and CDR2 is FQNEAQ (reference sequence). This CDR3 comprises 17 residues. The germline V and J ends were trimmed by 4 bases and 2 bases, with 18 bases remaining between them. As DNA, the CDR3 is TGTGCCAGCAGCTCCCCACGAGCGGGGATGGGCAATCAGCCCCAGCATCTT. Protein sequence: CASSSPRAGMGNQPQHL.

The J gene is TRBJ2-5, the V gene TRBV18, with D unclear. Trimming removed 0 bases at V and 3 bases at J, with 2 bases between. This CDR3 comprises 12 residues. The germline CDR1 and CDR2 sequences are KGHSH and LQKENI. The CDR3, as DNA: TGTGCCAGCTCACCACCCGAAGAGACCCAGTACTTC. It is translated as CASSPPEETQYF.

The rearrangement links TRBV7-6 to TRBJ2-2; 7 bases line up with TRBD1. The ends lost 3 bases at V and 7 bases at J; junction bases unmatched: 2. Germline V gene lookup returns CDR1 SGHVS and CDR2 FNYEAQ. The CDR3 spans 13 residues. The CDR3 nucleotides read TGTGCCAGCAGCTTTACAGGGGACGGGGAGCTGTTTTTT. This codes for CASSFTGDGELFF. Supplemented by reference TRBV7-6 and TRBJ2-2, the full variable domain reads GAGVSQSPRYKVTKRGQDVALRCDPISGHVSLYWYRQALGQGPEFLTYFNYEAQQDKSGLPNDRFSAERPEGSISTLTIQRTEQRDSAMYRCASSFTGDGELFFGEGSRLTVL.

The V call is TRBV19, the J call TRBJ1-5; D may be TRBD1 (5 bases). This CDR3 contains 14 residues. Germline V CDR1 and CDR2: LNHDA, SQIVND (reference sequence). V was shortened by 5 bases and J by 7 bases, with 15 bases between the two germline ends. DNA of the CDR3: TGTGCCAGTAGTGGGGGGGGGAATTTGCAGCCCCAGCATTTT. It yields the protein CASSGGGNLQPQHF.

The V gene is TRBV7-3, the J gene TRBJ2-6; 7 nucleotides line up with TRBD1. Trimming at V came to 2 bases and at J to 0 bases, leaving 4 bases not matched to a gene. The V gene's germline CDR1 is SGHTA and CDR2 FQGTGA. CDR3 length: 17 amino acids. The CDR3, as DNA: TGTGCCAGCAGCTTACCGGGACAGTCCTCTGGGGCCAACGTCCTGACTTTC. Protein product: CASSLPGQSSGANVLTF.

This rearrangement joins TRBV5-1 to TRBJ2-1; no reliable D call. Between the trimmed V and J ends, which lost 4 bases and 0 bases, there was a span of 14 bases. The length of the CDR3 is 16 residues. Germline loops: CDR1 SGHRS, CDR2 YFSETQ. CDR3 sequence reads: CASSNVIDSSYNEQFF. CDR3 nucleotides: TGCGCCAGCAGCAATGTGATCGATAGCTCCTACAATGAGCAGTTCTTC.

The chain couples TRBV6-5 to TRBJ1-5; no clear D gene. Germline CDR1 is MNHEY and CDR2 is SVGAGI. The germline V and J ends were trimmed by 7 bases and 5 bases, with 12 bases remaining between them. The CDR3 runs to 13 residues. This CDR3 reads CASTRGGHQPQHF. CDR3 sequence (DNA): TGTGCCAGCACCCGAGGTGGTCATCAGCCCCAGCATTTT.

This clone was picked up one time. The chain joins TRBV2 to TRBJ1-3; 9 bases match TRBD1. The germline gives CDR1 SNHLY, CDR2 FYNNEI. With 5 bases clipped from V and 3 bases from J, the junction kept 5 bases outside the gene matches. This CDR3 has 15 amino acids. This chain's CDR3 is CASSQQGAYGNTIYF. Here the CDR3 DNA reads TGTGCCAGCAGTCAACAGGGGGCCTATGGAAACACCATATATTTT.